This T cell receptor beta chain was profiled in a study of cytomegalovirus exposure and HLA in healthy donors (dated by TCRdb to 2017 to 2019). Background for the entire study: The 650 to 750 repertoires of the first cohort and the roughly 110 validation repertoires were produced on the same platform, according to a later analysis. The aim of the study was to test whether cataloging public T cell receptors could identify signatures of past pathogen exposure. Along with the roughly 670-subject first cohort, a separate validation cohort of 120 different subjects was used. To predict cytomegalovirus infection status, the study brought together high-throughput TCR immunosequencing, statistical association of individual TCRs with disease status, and machine learning. Points the paper makes about the study in general: Most TCR sequences were seen in very few donors, while some public TCRs were found in many individuals. A later analysis had no HLA typing for the validation cohort, so co-occurrence there was scored across all 110 or so repertoires. In the study, 150 to 200 TCR beta chains were listed as associated with cytomegalovirus. The authors suggested that the approach could potentially be extended to other disease states and immunological phenotypes. Subsequent analysis determined that TCRs grouped into clusters in the first cohort also showed a tendency toward co-occurrence across the approximately 120 validation repertoires, and about 93% of cluster scores exceeded 0. Three of the identified cytomegalovirus-associated TCR beta chains were confirmed in vitro to be specific for cytomegalovirus antigens. The classifier was reported to diagnose cytomegalovirus status with high specificity and sensitivity in both the original and validation cohorts.

Comment on this clone: Its antigen is unknown. Qualities for individual bases were not recorded, and no much larger clone is one base off.

V is cut by 4 bases and J by 10 bases, and the space between the germline ends is 20 bases. CDR1 is given as MNHEY and CDR2 as SVGAGI, both from the germline V gene. The CDR3 contains 15 residues, cysteine and phenylalanine counted. Kept here is only the CDR3 DNA, which spans 45 bases and is read in frame from base 1. The library was produced with the immunoSEQ multiplex PCR assay. In the authors' own workflow: A statistical classification framework was built to diagnose cytomegalovirus status from the catalog of TCR beta chain sequences. This immuneACCESS table, as held by TCRdb, lists in-frame sequences with V and J called but not all clones. Of the missing ones, under half trace to an unresolved V gene in checked studies; the others have no known cause. For V, J and clone size, that table is used; D and trimming come from the DNA. The sample yields about 160,000 clones; over 85% were counted once. Under 13% of the sample is taken by the ten largest.

The donors were included in the validation cohort of 100 to 150 subjects, a group kept apart from the approximately 690-subject first cohort. This TCR came from a woman aged 18-30 years in good health and CMV-seropositive. The chain uses TRBV6-5 and TRBJ2-1, and TRBD2 may be the D gene, going by 6 matching bases. The sequenced material came from PBMCs. This receptor carries the CDR3 CASSSGLARVEEQFF. Here is the DNA: TGTGCCAGCAGTTCGGGGCTAGCGAGGGTCGAAGAGCAGTTCTTC.